One sample yielded the 19 T cell receptor beta chains listed below, sequenced in a study of somatic mutations in cytotoxic T cells in rheumatoid arthritis. The protocol was immunoSEQ multiplex PCR, while the TCRdb copy is restricted to in-frame clones and leaves out a portion. The profile shows approximately 20,000 clones, roughly 82% of them singletons. The source material was CD8+ T cells sorted from blood. These receptors were collected from a woman aged 50 to 60 in good health.

This clone was seen just once. The chain carries TRBV28 and TRBJ2-5, with 8 bases identical to TRBD1. Losses at the gene ends were 6 bases for V and 3 bases for J; bases not matched to a gene: 18. The CDR3 is 18 residues long. CDR1 and CDR2 from the germline V gene are MDHEN and SYDVKM. In DNA, the CDR3 is TGTGCCAGCAGCCCTAGGTCCAGGGGGCTTAGAAGGAAAGAGACCCAGTACTTC. Translating gives CASSPRSRGLRRKETQYF.

The chain employs TRBV5-1 and TRBJ1-6; D remains unclear. The V gene's germline CDR1 is SGHRS and CDR2 YFSETQ. V was clipped by 0 bases and J by 5 bases, with 9 bases between them. This CDR3 has 15 amino acids. The CDR3 coding sequence is TGCGCCAGCAGCTTGGGGGGATTCAATAATTCACCCCTCCACTTT. Translation: CASSLGGFNNSPLHF.

The V gene is TRBV7-9, the J gene TRBJ2-1; 9 bases agree with TRBD1. CDR3 length: 16 residues. Germline V CDR1 and CDR2: SEHNR, FQNEAQ (reference sequence). The V segment lost 5 bases and the J segment 7 bases; nucleotides outside the gene matches: 12. CDR3 DNA sequence: TGTGCCAGCAGCCTAAAACTCGGGACAGGGAAGAATGAGCAGTTCTTC. Its protein is CASSLKLGTGKNEQFF.

The chain employs TRBV21-1 and TRBJ1-4; the DNA was not used to check the table's D call, TRBD1. TRBV21-1 is annotated as a pseudogene. The CDR3 length is 16 residues. CDR3 coding DNA: TGTGCCAGCAGCTTTCCCCTGGGGCTATTTAATGAAAAACTGTTTTTT. It codes for CASSFPLGLFNEKLFF.

V gene TRBV18 combines with J gene TRBJ1-2; D remains ambiguous. Trimming removed 0 bases from V and 1 base from J, with 6 bases in between. Germline lookup yields CDR1 KGHSH and CDR2 LQKENI. This CDR3 is 14 amino acids long. CDR3 in amino acids: CASSPPSVNYGYTF. In nucleotides, the CDR3 is TGTGCCAGCTCACCACCGTCGGTTAACTATGGCTACACCTTC. The variable domain in full, completed from reference TRBV18 and TRBJ1-2, reads NAGVMQNPRHLVRRRGQEARLRCSPMKGHSHVYWYRQLPEEGLKFMVYLQKENIIDESGMPKERFSAEFPKEGPSILRIQQVVRGDSAAYFCASSPPSVNYGYTFGSGTRLTVV.

The J gene is TRBJ1-2, the V gene TRBV4-1; the D gene is possibly TRBD1 (5 bases). This CDR3 contains 15 residues. Germline CDR1 is MGHRA and CDR2 is YSYEKL. V was cut by 1 base and J by 0 bases, with 9 bases left in between. The DNA for the CDR3 is TGCGCCAGCAGCCAAGGGGGGACGTCTAACTATGGCTACACCTTC. Its translation: CASSQGGTSNYGYTF.

This clone was observed a few times. This chain links TRBV10-3 with TRBJ2-1; the match to TRBD1 covers 10 bases. V lost 5 bases, J lost 7 bases, and 8 bases stayed unmatched. The CDR3 has 15 residues. CDR1 ENHRY and CDR2 SYGVKD come from the germline V gene. The CDR3 region has the DNA TGTGCCATCAGTTCGCCGGGACAGGGGTCGAATGAGCAGTTCTTC. Its protein product is CAISSPGQGSNEQFF.

V usage is TRBV5-1 and J usage is TRBJ2-1, with TRBD1 matching 11 bases. J lost 7 bases, V lost 4 bases, and 7 bases had no gene match. This CDR3 has 15 residues. Germline V CDR1 and CDR2: SGHRS, YFSETQ. The CDR3 DNA sequence: TGCGCCAGCAGCACCGGGACAGGGGGTAGAAATGAGCAGTTCTTC. It yields the protein CASSTGTGGRNEQFF.

This chain uses TRBV27 with TRBJ2-2; D gene unclear. The CDR3 loop spans 15 amino acids. The germline V gene encodes CDR1 MNHEY and CDR2 SMNVEV (reference sequence). V was shortened by 1 base and J by 4 bases, with 10 bases between the two germline ends. This CDR3 reads CASSLFVQTTGELFF. In DNA, the CDR3 is TGTGCCAGCAGTTTATTTGTGCAGACCACCGGGGAGCTGTTTTTT.

This chain links TRBV7-9 with TRBJ1-3; D may be TRBD1 (5 bases). Trimming left V 9 bases short and J 0 bases short, with 18 bases between. This CDR3 is built from 16 residues. Germline assignment: CDR1 SEHNR and CDR2 FQNEAQ (reference sequence). CDR3 coding DNA: TGTGCCAGTCAATCCTATCGGACATCCTCTGGAAACACCATATATTTT. Encoded protein: CASQSYRTSSGNTIYF.

The J gene is TRBJ1-1, the V gene TRBV4-1; D unresolved. This CDR3 is built from 13 residues. Germline V gene lookup returns CDR1 MGHRA and CDR2 YSYEKL. V lost 1 base, J lost 8 bases, and 11 bases lay in between. CDR3 loop: CASSQGTAGEAFF. The CDR3 DNA is TGCGCCAGCAGCCAAGGGACCGCGGGGGAAGCTTTCTTT.

This rearrangement joins TRBV27 to TRBJ1-3; D unresolved. V lost 5 bases, J lost 0 bases, and 8 bases lay in between. The CDR3 is 14 residues long. Germline V CDR1 and CDR2: MNHEY, SMNVEV (reference sequence). The CDR3 nucleotides are TGTGCCAGCAGTCCCTACAACTCTGGAAACACCATATATTTT. It is translated as CASSPYNSGNTIYF.

The V call is TRBV11-2, the J call TRBJ2-7, with D unclear. Germline loops: CDR1 SGHAT, CDR2 FQNNGV. Trimming took 4 bases from V and 3 from J, leaving 22 bases between them. The CDR3 is 17 amino acids. The CDR3 DNA is TGTGCCAGCAGCTCCCTAGTAGTTGGGATAGCCCTCTACGAGCAGTACTTC. Amino acids: CASSSLVVGIALYEQYF.

The chain combines TRBV2 with TRBJ2-1, with 11 positions matching TRBD2. Germline V lookup: CDR1 SNHLY, CDR2 FYNNEI. The length of the CDR3 is 17 residues. J lost 4 bases, V lost 1 base, and 6 bases had no gene match. The CDR3 sequence: CASSEVAGGPSYNEQFF. CDR3 bases: TGTGCCAGCAGTGAAGTAGCGGGAGGGCCCTCGTACAATGAGCAGTTCTTC.

This clone occurred a few times. The chain links TRBV19 to TRBJ1-2, with D possibly matching TRBD1 (5 bases). Germline V gene sequence: CDR1 LNHDA, CDR2 SQIVND (reference sequence). The length of the CDR3 is 19 residues. V lost 8 bases and J 7 bases, leaving 35 bases between the germline ends. The CDR3 sequence is CASEGPRSTGSDHRGGYTF. CDR3 in DNA: TGTGCCAGTGAGGGCCCACGGAGCACAGGCAGTGATCACAGAGGTGGCTACACCTTC.

V and J are TRBV5-6 and TRBJ1-2; no firm D call. With 3 bases removed from V and 4 bases from J, the gap between germline ends came to 13 bases. The germline CDR1 and CDR2 sequences are SGHDT and YYEEEE. This CDR3 region has 14 residues. The CDR3 reads CASSYLEPTYGYTF. The DNA for the CDR3 is TGTGCCAGCAGCTACCTTGAGCCGACCTATGGCTACACCTTC.

This clone showed up just a few times. The chain has TRBV7-9 and TRBJ1-6; TRBD1 matches at 7 bases. Trimming took 3 bases from V and 7 from J; bases not matched to a gene: 3. The CDR3 runs to 14 residues. Per germline, CDR1 SEHNR and CDR2 FQNEAQ (reference sequence). This chain's CDR3 is CASSFDRENSPLHF. Here the CDR3 DNA reads TGTGCCAGCAGCTTCGACAGGGAAAATTCACCCCTCCACTTT. The full variable domain, with the rest looked up from reference TRBV7-9 and TRBJ1-6, is DTGVSQNPRHKITKRGQNVTFRCDPISEHNRLYWYRQTLGQGPEFLTYFQNEAQLEKSRLLSDRFSAERPKGSFSTLEIQRTEQGDSAMYLCASSFDRENSPLHFGNGTRLTVT.

The CDR3 sequence is CASSPSPESETFYGKTF. DNA for the CDR3: TGTGCCAGCAGCCCCTCCCCGGAAAGCGAGACTTTCTATGGGAAGACCTTC. The chain is built from TRBV7-3 and TRBJ1-2; D not resolved. V lost 5 bases, J lost 14 bases, and 33 bases lay in between. Germline CDR1 is SGHTA and CDR2 is FQGTGA. This CDR3 has 17 amino acids.

The gene calls are TRBV6-5 and TRBJ2-7; no clear D. Trimming shortened V by 0 bases and J by 3 bases, and 15 bases separated the two germline ends. This CDR3 region has 16 residues. Germline assignment: CDR1 MNHEY and CDR2 SVGAGI. The chain's CDR3 is CASSYSTESRLYEQYF. The CDR3, as DNA: TGTGCCAGCAGTTACTCCACGGAAAGCAGACTCTACGAGCAGTACTTC.